The 27 T cell receptor beta chains below were found in one sample sequenced in a study of graft-versus-host responses after intestinal transplantation. Assay: immunoSEQ multiplex PCR; the TCRdb copy retains only in-frame clones and omits some. This sample has roughly 77,000 clones, with about 89% found just once. Antigens for these TCRs are unknown. The source was unstimulated CD8+ T cells sorted from spleen or lymph node cells, collected before intestinal transplant. All receptors come from a human donor who received an intestinal transplant.

This chain uses TRBV6-6 with TRBJ2-3; 8 bases are shared with TRBD1. Trimming took 6 bases from V and 5 from J; bases not matched to a gene: 7. The CDR3 runs to 14 residues. Germline loops: CDR1 MNHNY, CDR2 SVGAGI (reference sequence). The CDR3 here is CASSALQGVDTQYF. Here the CDR3 DNA reads TGTGCCAGCAGCGCCCTACAGGGGGTAGATACGCAGTATTTT.

The gene calls are TRBV11-2 and TRBJ2-7; 7 bases line up with TRBD1. The CDR3 has 15 amino acids. Germline V lookup: CDR1 SGHAT, CDR2 FQNNGV. J was trimmed by 2 bases and V by 5 bases; bases with no gene match: 9. CDR3 nucleotides: TGTGCCAGCAGCCCCGGGACAGCCTTTACCTACGAGCAGTACTTC. This encodes CASSPGTAFTYEQYF.

The chain has TRBV11-2 and TRBJ2-7; weak D call: TRBD1 (6 bases). Trimming cost V 4 bases and J 0 bases, with 22 bases left between them. Per germline, CDR1 SGHAT and CDR2 FQNNGV. This CDR3 region has 18 residues. As DNA, the CDR3 is TGTGCCAGCAGCTCCCAGATCCCGGACAGTCCAAGCTCCTACGAGCAGTACTTC. Its translation: CASSSQIPDSPSSYEQYF. Using reference TRBV11-2 and TRBJ2-7 for the parts outside the CDR3, the full variable domain is EAGVAQSPRYKIIEKRQSVAFWCNPISGHATLYWYQQILGQGPKLLIQFQNNGVVDDSQLPKDRFSAERLKGVDSTLKIQPAKLEDSAVYLCASSSQIPDSPSSYEQYFGPGTRLTVT.

The chain uses TRBV6-1 and TRBJ2-4; 8 bases are shared with TRBD2. The germline gives CDR1 MNHNS, CDR2 SASEGT. The CDR3 spans 15 residues. V trimming: 7 bases; J trimming: 8 bases; junction bases outside the gene matches: 13. In nucleotides, the CDR3 is TGTGCCAGCACGAACCTGGCGGGGGGTGGGGACATTCAGTACTTC. Amino acids: CASTNLAGGGDIQYF.

The chain couples TRBV6-5 to TRBJ2-7; 11 bases are shared with TRBD2. V shed 2 bases, J shed 7 bases, and the junction held 10 bases outside the gene matches. Germline V lookup: CDR1 MNHEY, CDR2 SVGAGI. The CDR3 totals 16 residues. CDR3 sequence: CASSYTDSGRAREQYF. Written as DNA, the CDR3 is TGTGCCAGCAGTTACACTGATAGCGGGAGGGCCCGAGAGCAGTACTTC.

The chain joins TRBV28 to TRBJ2-6; TRBD2 matches 9 bases. This CDR3 is 20 amino acids long. The V segment lost 1 base and the J segment 1 base; nucleotides outside the gene matches: 11. In germline, CDR1 is MDHEN, CDR2 SYDVKM. The CDR3 sequence: CASSLFGYSGGTSGANVLTF. CDR3 nucleotide sequence: TGTGCCAGCAGTTTATTCGGATACAGCGGGGGGACTTCTGGGGCCAACGTCCTGACTTTC.

The CDR3 reads CAIRAAGVATNEKLFF. CDR3 bases: TGTGCCATCAGAGCGGCGGGAGTCGCAACTAATGAAAAACTGTTTTTT. The V and J genes are TRBV10-3 and TRBJ1-4; D is unresolved. This CDR3 is 16 amino acids long. The ends were cut back, 6 bases at V and 0 bases at J, with 14 bases in the middle. Germline values: CDR1 ENHRY, CDR2 SYGVKD.

This chain connects TRBV28 to TRBJ1-1; no definite D call. V lost 10 bases and J 5 bases, leaving 26 bases between the germline ends. Germline assignment: CDR1 MDHEN and CDR2 SYDVKM. The CDR3 spans 16 residues. The CDR3 spells CATIYTFRFGGTEAFF. The CDR3 DNA sequence: TGTGCCACTATATATACTTTCCGGTTTGGAGGAACTGAAGCTTTCTTT.

The V call is TRBV7-9, the J call TRBJ2-7; 9 positions match TRBD1. CDR1 and CDR2 (germline): SEHNR, FQNEAQ (reference sequence). V lost 1 base, J lost 3 bases, and 7 bases stayed unmatched. There are 16 residues in the CDR3. The DNA of the CDR3 is TGTGCCAGCAGCTTAGAACCTTGGGACAGGGTCTACGAGCAGTACTTC. Translating it yields CASSLEPWDRVYEQYF.

The chain uses TRBV6-5 and TRBJ1-6; perhaps TRBD1 as D (5 bases). With 3 bases removed from V and 10 bases from J, the gap between germline ends came to 13 bases. Germline V lookup: CDR1 MNHEY, CDR2 SVGAGI. The CDR3 covers 14 residues. CDR3 amino acids: CASSYDGGVSPLHF. The CDR3 coding sequence is TGTGCCAGCAGTTATGACGGGGGAGTATCACCCCTCCACTTT.

The chain uses TRBV19 and TRBJ2-1, with D unclear. This CDR3 is 15 amino acids long. Germline CDR1 and CDR2: LNHDA and SQIVND (reference sequence). V was pared by 2 bases and J by 4 bases, with 12 bases between. The CDR3 nucleotides are TGTGCCAGTAGTATAAGGAGTGGCTGGTACAATGAGCAGTTCTTC. This codes for CASSIRSGWYNEQFF.

V and J are TRBV6-1 and TRBJ2-1, with a tentative D call TRBD2 (7 bases). The CDR3 totals 15 residues. Per the germline V gene, CDR1 is MNHNS and CDR2 is SASEGT. V lost 2 bases, J lost 4 bases, and 12 bases lay in between. DNA of the CDR3: TGTGCCAGCAGTGAATTTGGGGGGGCGTACAATGAGCAGTTCTTC. Its protein is CASSEFGGAYNEQFF.

The rearrangement uses TRBV5-4 and TRBJ2-1; 9 bases fit TRBD2. The CDR3 sequence is 13 residues long. CDR1 is SGHNT and CDR2 is YYREEE in the germline V gene (reference sequence). With 7 bases clipped from V and 5 bases from J, the junction kept 4 bases outside the gene matches. The DNA of the CDR3 is TGTGCCAGCTGGACTAGCGACCACAATGAGCAGTTCTTC. It translates to CASWTSDHNEQFF.

The chain couples TRBV19 to TRBJ2-5; 7 bases fit TRBD1. V dropped 4 bases and J dropped 1; count of bases not matched to a gene: 3. Germline CDR1 is LNHDA and CDR2 is SQIVND (reference sequence). The CDR3 is 14 amino acids. In DNA, the CDR3 is TGTGCCAGTAGTACGAACAGGGGCCAAGAGACCCAGTACTTC. Encoded protein: CASSTNRGQETQYF.

The V call is TRBV13, the J call TRBJ2-5; 8 positions match TRBD2. Germline CDR1 is PRHDT and CDR2 is FYEKMQ (reference sequence). The CDR3 length is 14 residues. The junction had 7 bases not matched to a gene; V was cut back by 5 bases and J by 5 bases. DNA of the CDR3: TGTGCCAGCAGCCTGGGAGCGGGGGCCGAGACCCAGTACTTC. Protein product: CASSLGAGAETQYF.

The chain combines TRBV25-1 with TRBJ2-1; 8 nucleotides line up with TRBD2. Germline V gene sequence: CDR1 MGHDK, CDR2 SYGVNS. The CDR3 loop spans 12 amino acids. The V gene end was trimmed by 4 bases and the J gene end by 8 bases; junction bases not matched to a gene: 1. CDR3 sequence (DNA): TGTGCCAGCAGTGGGACTAGCTATGAGCAGTTCTTC. It translates to CASSGTSYEQFF.

This clone was seen a few times. The chain links TRBV18 to TRBJ2-7; the match to TRBD1 covers 8 bases. The CDR3 has 14 amino acids. Germline CDR1 is KGHSH and CDR2 is LQKENI. V dropped 3 bases and J dropped 4; count of bases not matched to a gene: 5. CDR3 nucleotide sequence: TGTGCCAGCTCACCCACTGGACAGGGTTACGAGCAGTACTTC. Translation: CASSPTGQGYEQYF.

The chain couples TRBV28 to TRBJ1-4; 7 bases are shared with TRBD1. With V trimmed by 6 bases and J by 5 bases, 18 bases remained unmatched. Germline V gene lookup returns CDR1 MDHEN and CDR2 SYDVKM. The CDR3 spans 18 residues. The CDR3 spells CASRGATGRQGKNEKLFF. The CDR3, as DNA: TGTGCCAGCAGGGGAGCGACAGGGAGACAAGGAAAAAATGAAAAACTGTTTTTT.

The chain links TRBV5-1 to TRBJ2-5; a possible D gene is TRBD2 (6 bases). V was clipped by 1 base and J by 5 bases, with 15 bases between them. This CDR3 is built from 15 residues. CDR1 is SGHRS, CDR2 YFSETQ, per germline. CDR3 amino acids: CASSLIQGGGETQYF. In DNA, the CDR3 is TGCGCCAGCAGCTTGATCCAGGGAGGTGGGGAGACCCAGTACTTC.

The gene calls are TRBV7-3 and TRBJ2-7; D may be TRBD2 (6 bases). Germline V gene lookup returns CDR1 SGHTA and CDR2 FQGTGA. The CDR3 length is 15 residues. Trimming cost V 2 bases and J 3 bases, with 14 bases left between them. CDR3 bases: TGTGCCAGCAGCTTATCGGCGGGGCCAGGCTACGAGCAGTACTTC. Protein product: CASSLSAGPGYEQYF.

This sequence joins TRBV11-2 and TRBJ2-7; D perhaps matches TRBD1 (6 bases). The CDR3 contains 15 residues. The germline V gene has CDR1 SGHAT and CDR2 FQNNGV. The germline V and J ends were trimmed by 3 bases and 0 bases, with 12 bases remaining between them. As DNA, the CDR3 is TGTGCCAGCAGCTTGACAGGCATGGTCTCCTACGAGCAGTACTTC. Protein sequence: CASSLTGMVSYEQYF.

The V gene is TRBV7-9, the J gene TRBJ2-7, with 7 nucleotides matching TRBD1. The CDR3 runs to 18 residues. Germline values: CDR1 SEHNR, CDR2 FQNEAQ (reference sequence). V dropped 3 bases and J dropped 2; count of bases not matched to a gene: 16. DNA of the CDR3: TGTGCCAGCAGCTTCCTTACACGACCGACAGGGAATACCTACGAGCAGTACTTC. Protein: CASSFLTRPTGNTYEQYF.

This clone came up once. The rearrangement links TRBV9 to TRBJ2-1; 16 bases align to TRBD2. V shed 4 bases, J shed 8 bases, and the junction held 9 bases outside the gene matches. Germline-derived CDR1 and CDR2 are SGDLS and YYNGEE. CDR3 length: 17 residues. The CDR3 region has the DNA TGTGCCAGCAGCCCCGAGGGACTAGCGGGAGGGATTGATGAGCAGTTCTTC. The encoded protein is CASSPEGLAGGIDEQFF.

This rearrangement joins TRBV7-9 to TRBJ2-7, with D perhaps TRBD2 (6 bases). Trimming took 1 base from V and 3 from J, leaving 13 bases between them. The CDR3 has 15 amino acids. Germline CDR1 is SEHNR and CDR2 is FQNEAQ (reference sequence). CDR3 sequence reads: CASSLEGSGYYEQYF. The CDR3 nucleotides are TGTGCCAGCAGCTTAGAGGGTAGCGGCTACTACGAGCAGTACTTC.

CDR3 loop: CASSTELAGVGDTQYF. The CDR3 DNA reads as TGTGCCAGCAGTACGGAGTTAGCGGGAGTCGGAGATACGCAGTATTTT. The V and J genes are TRBV28 and TRBJ2-3; 9 bases fit TRBD2. V lost 5 bases to trimming and J lost 5 bases; unmatched junction nucleotides: 11. CDR1 is MDHEN and CDR2 is SYDVKM in the germline V gene. The CDR3 totals 16 residues.

This chain joins TRBV20-1 and TRBJ2-7; the D is unclear. CDR1 is DFQATT and CDR2 is SNEGSKA in the germline V gene (reference sequence). The CDR3 contains 11 residues. Trimming removed 3 bases at V and 3 bases at J, with 6 bases between. The DNA for the CDR3 is TGCAGTGCTAGGGCTCACTACGAGCAGTACTTC. The encoded protein is CSARAHYEQYF.

J is TRBJ1-4 and V is TRBV30; D is perhaps TRBD1 (6 bases). Germline V lookup: CDR1 GTSNPN, CDR2 SVGIG (reference sequence). The CDR3 spans 14 residues. V gave up 3 bases and J gave up 8 bases, with 16 bases separating them. The CDR3 coding sequence is TGTGCCTGGAGGGTACAGGGTAAAGAGGAAAAACTGTTTTTT. It yields the protein CAWRVQGKEEKLFF.